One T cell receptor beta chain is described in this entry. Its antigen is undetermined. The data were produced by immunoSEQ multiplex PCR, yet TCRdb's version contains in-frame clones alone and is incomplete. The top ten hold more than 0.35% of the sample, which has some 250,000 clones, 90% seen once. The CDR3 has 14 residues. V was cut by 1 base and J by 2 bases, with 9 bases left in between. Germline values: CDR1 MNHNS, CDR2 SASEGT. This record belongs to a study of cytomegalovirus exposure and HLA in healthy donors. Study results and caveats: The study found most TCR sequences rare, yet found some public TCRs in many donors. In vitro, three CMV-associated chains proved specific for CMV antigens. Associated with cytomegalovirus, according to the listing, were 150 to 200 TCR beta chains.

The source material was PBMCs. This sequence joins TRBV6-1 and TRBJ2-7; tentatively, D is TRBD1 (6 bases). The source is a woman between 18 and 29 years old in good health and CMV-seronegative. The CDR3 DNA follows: TGTGCCAGCAGTGAAGAGGGGGTCACCTACGAGCAGTACGTC. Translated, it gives CASSEEGVTYEQYV.